Following are 8 T cell receptor beta chains from one sample sequenced in a study of patients and donors after allogeneic stem cell transplantation. TCRdb itself ran the RT-PCR reads through MiXCR, one entry per CDR3 protein. This table holds 900,000 to 1,000,000 distinct CDR3 sequences, over 15% found once. The sequenced sample was blood, either unsorted or a sorted T cell fraction (not recorded which). These receptors all come from a human donor who was either an allogeneic HSCT recipient or a stem cell or donor lymphocyte infusion donor (not recorded which). It is not recorded whose cells these are; they may come from a transplant donor.

Ten or more counts support this clonotype. Its ends do not fully match the called genes, so a read error is possible. The chain has TRBV5-1 and TRBJ2-7; perhaps D is TRBD1 or TRBD2 (5 bases each). Germline loops: CDR1 SGHRS, CDR2 YFSETQ. This CDR3 is built from 14 residues. The CDR3 coding sequence is TGTGCCAGCAGTTTAGAGGGGAGAGCCTACGAGCAGTACTTC. Encoded protein: CASSLEGRAYEQYF. Complete variable domain (other parts from reference TRBV5-1 and TRBJ2-7): KAGVTQTPRYLIKTRGQQVTLSCSPISGHRSVSWYQQTPGQGLQFLFEYFSETQRNKGNFPGRFSGRQFSNSRSEMNVSTLELGDSALYLCASSLEGRAYEQYFGPGTRLTVT.

The V call is TRBV4-3, the J call TRBJ2-5; no reliable D call. This CDR3 has 16 residues. CDR1 and CDR2 (germline): LGHNA, YSLEER. The V end lost 4 bases, the J end lost 1 base, and 16 bases lay between the germline ends. The CDR3 DNA reads as TGCGCCAGCAGCCCCTACCTGGGCCCAACCCAAGAGACCCAGTACTTC. It is translated as CASSPYLGPTQETQYF.

The chain is built from TRBV2 and TRBJ1-3; tentatively, D is TRBD1 (5 bases). The CDR3 totals 16 residues. Germline CDR1 and CDR2: SNHLY and FYNNEI. The V end lost 6 bases, the J end lost 0 bases, and 15 bases lay between the germline ends. CDR3 residues: CASSVPDRYSGNTIYF. The CDR3 DNA reads TGTGCCAGCAGCGTACCTGACAGATACTCTGGAAACACCATATATTTT.

This clonotype was picked up many times. This chain joins TRBV6-1 and TRBJ1-2, with TRBD1 identical over 7 bases. Germline lookup yields CDR1 MNHNS and CDR2 SASEGT. The ends lost 6 bases at V and 2 bases at J; junction bases unmatched: 12. CDR3 length equals 16 residues. CDR3 protein: CASSRSPRTGNYGYTF. The CDR3 nucleotides are TGTGCCAGCAGCCGTTCACCCCGGACAGGCAACTATGGCTACACCTTC.

The V call is TRBV12-3 or TRBV12-4, the J call TRBJ1-1; 7 nucleotides line up with TRBD1. V shed 7 bases, J shed 4 bases, and the junction held 9 bases outside the gene matches. The CDR3 extends over 14 amino acids. As DNA, the CDR3 is TGTGCCAGCACCCAATGGGCAGGGGGCACTGAAGCTTTCTTT. Translated, it gives CASTQWAGGTEAFF.

The chain has TRBV6-1 and TRBJ2-3; possible D gene TRBD1, 6 bases. This CDR3 is built from 15 residues. V was clipped by 7 bases and J by 6 bases, with 20 bases between them. Germline V gene data show CDR1 as MNHNS and CDR2 as SASEGT. CDR3 DNA sequence: TGTGCCAGCACCAGAGGGTTCAGGGGTTCCGATACGCAGTATTTT. This gives the protein CASTRGFRGSDTQYF.

Ten or more counts support this clonotype. The V gene is TRBV7-9, the J gene TRBJ1-5; D unresolved. Per germline, CDR1 SEHNR and CDR2 FQNEAQ (reference sequence). The CDR3 loop spans 12 amino acids. Trimming stripped 6 bases from V and 7 bases from J, with 10 bases between. CDR3 region: CASSLGRQPQHF. The CDR3 DNA reads TGTGCCAGCAGTTTGGGTAGACAGCCCCAGCATTTT.

The chain joins TRBV4-1 to TRBJ2-3; 9 nucleotides match TRBD2. The V gene's germline CDR1 is MGHRA and CDR2 YSYEKL. Trimming at V came to 1 base and at J to 2 bases, leaving 10 bases not matched to a gene. This CDR3 spans 18 amino acids. CDR3 nucleotides: TGCGCCAGCAGCCAAGGGGGGTGGTTAGCGGGGGCCACAGATACGCAGTATTTT. This sequence encodes CASSQGGWLAGATDTQYF.